One sample yielded the 5 T cell receptor beta chains listed below, sequenced in a study of T cell responses to AZD1222 COVID-19 vaccine (dated by TCRdb to the early 2020s). Receptors were amplified or captured by the immunoSEQ multiplex PCR assay. Sourced from immuneACCESS, this table was stored by TCRdb with only in-frame sequences that have V and J called. A share of the clones is absent; for the studies checked, an unresolved V gene accounts for under half, and the remainder has no known explanation. This sample comprises under 140,000 clones, 88% of them detected only once. The leading ten clones occupy around 1.7% of the sample. The sample's time point label, decoded: baseline before first vaccination. The sequenced sample was peripheral blood, obtained on day 0 of AZD1222 vaccination. The receptors were gathered from an adult in good health.

The chain couples TRBV4-1 to TRBJ2-2; 7 nucleotides line up with TRBD2. Germline V CDR1 and CDR2: MGHRA, YSYEKL. Losses at the gene ends were 0 bases for V and 7 bases for J; bases not matched to a gene: 14. The CDR3 totals 18 residues. The CDR3 DNA follows: TGCGCCAGCAGCCAAGAATATAGTGGGAGGGCCCTCGGCGGGGAGCTGTTTTTT. Its translation is CASSQEYSGRALGGELFF.

In its sample, this clone was seen once. This rearrangement joins TRBV5-1 to TRBJ1-1; a possible D gene is TRBD1 (6 bases). The ends were cut back, 3 bases at V and 1 base at J, with 13 bases in the middle. The CDR3 extends over 15 amino acids. Germline V gives CDR1 SGHRS, CDR2 YFSETQ. The chain's CDR3 is CASSWLGHPNTEAFF. CDR3 nucleotides: TGCGCCAGCAGCTGGCTGGGACACCCGAACACTGAAGCTTTCTTT.

J is TRBJ1-3 and V is TRBV6-2 or TRBV6-3; D remains ambiguous. The V and J ends lost 2 bases and 5 bases respectively, with 7 bases between them. Germline V lookup: CDR1 MNHEY, CDR2 SVGEGT. The CDR3 spans 13 residues. The CDR3 bases are TGTGCCAGCAGTTACGCCTCGCGAAACACCATATATTTT. It translates to CASSYASRNTIYF.

The chain couples TRBV5-6 to TRBJ1-2; tentative D call: TRBD1 (5 bases). The V gene lost 0 bases and the J gene lost 6 bases, with 15 bases spanning the gap. CDR1 and CDR2 (germline): SGHDT, YYEEEE. The CDR3 runs to 15 residues. In nucleotides, the CDR3 is TGTGCCAGCAGCTTGGTTAATTCAGGGTATAATGGCTACACCTTC. Its translation is CASSLVNSGYNGYTF.

J is TRBJ1-1 and V is TRBV11-2; D remains ambiguous. V lost 5 bases to trimming and J lost 5 bases, with 15 bases between them. CDR3 length: 14 amino acids. Germline V gene lookup returns CDR1 SGHAT and CDR2 FQNNGV. Here the CDR3 DNA reads TGTGCCAGCAGCACCCGTTCCCTGGGGACTGAAGCTTTCTTT. Its protein product is CASSTRSLGTEAFF.